This passage covers 31 T cell receptor beta chains from one sample sequenced in a study of cytomegalovirus exposure and HLA in healthy donors. The study ran its PCR with 60 Vbeta and 13 Jbeta primers. Here immunoSEQ multiplex PCR was the method, and the copy in TCRdb shows in-frame clones only, minus some. The sample includes some 130,000 clones, roughly 79% seen only once; the top ten take approximately 1.5%. Material for sequencing was PBMCs. The receptors shown here come from a woman aged 18-29 years in good health and CMV-seronegative.

The V gene is TRBV30, the J gene TRBJ2-7, with 15 bases matching TRBD2. This CDR3 is built from 14 residues. CDR1 is GTSNPN and CDR2 is SVGIG in the germline V gene (reference sequence). J gave up 6 bases and V 7 bases, and 7 bases lay outside the gene matches. CDR3 coding DNA: TGTGCCTCGGGACTAGCGGGAGGCTTGGGCGAGCAGTACTTC. Protein: CASGLAGGLGEQYF. Combining the CDR3 with reference TRBV30 and TRBJ2-7 gives the whole variable domain SQTIHQWPATLVQPVGSPLSLECTVEGTSNPNLYWYRQAAGRGLQLLFYSVGIGQISSEVPQNLSASRPQDRQFILSSKKLLLSDSGFYLCASGLAGGLGEQYFGPGTRLTVT.

The chain has TRBV7-6 and TRBJ1-6, with D uncertain. In germline, CDR1 is SGHVS, CDR2 FNYEAQ. V was pared by 1 base and J by 8 bases, with 9 bases between. The CDR3 runs 14 residues. The CDR3 nucleotides read TGTGCCAGCAGCTTAGATCCACGGGATTCACCCCTCCACTTT. Amino acid sequence: CASSLDPRDSPLHF.

The genes are TRBV9 and TRBJ2-3, with TRBD2 identical over 7 bases. Germline CDR1 SGDLS, CDR2 YYNGEE. V gave up 0 bases and J gave up 2 bases; unmatched junction bases: 6. This CDR3 spans 16 amino acids. The CDR3 bases are TGTGCCAGCAGCGTAGGTCCAGCGGGAAACACAGATACGCAGTATTTT. Its translation is CASSVGPAGNTDTQYF.

This clone was recorded once. The chain uses TRBV29-1 and TRBJ2-3; D possibly corresponds to TRBD2 (5 bases). V lost 7 bases and J 2 bases, leaving 10 bases between the germline ends. Per the germline V gene, CDR1 is SQVTM and CDR2 is ANQGSEA. This CDR3 region has 12 residues. Written as DNA, the CDR3 is TGCAGCGGGGGAGCGATCACAGATACGCAGTATTTT. Translated, it gives CSGGAITDTQYF.

For the CDR3, the DNA is TGTGCCAGCAGCTTGGAAGGGACTAAGGGCAATCAGCCCCAGCATTTT. Amino acids: CASSLEGTKGNQPQHF. The rearrangement uses TRBV7-8 and TRBJ1-5, with TRBD1 as a possible D gene (5 bases). Trimming cost V 3 bases and J 2 bases, with 14 bases left between them. The CDR3 totals 16 residues. The germline CDR1 and CDR2 sequences are SGHVS and FQNEAQ.

This rearrangement joins TRBV2 to TRBJ1-4; D may be TRBD1 (6 bases). CDR1 SNHLY and CDR2 FYNNEI come from the germline V gene. V lost 8 bases to trimming and J lost 6 bases, with 16 bases between them. This CDR3 has 14 amino acids. The CDR3: CASSLGQGYEKLFF. The CDR3 nucleotides are TGTGCCAGCTCCCTAGGGCAGGGGTATGAAAAACTGTTTTTT.

The chain is built from TRBV25-1 and TRBJ2-3; no clear D. V lost 5 bases and J 1 base, leaving 10 bases between the germline ends. Germline CDR1 is MGHDK and CDR2 is SYGVNS. This CDR3 is 14 amino acids long. Here the CDR3 reads CASSSLQGTDTQYF. In nucleotides, the CDR3 is TGTGCCAGCAGTTCCCTCCAGGGCACAGATACGCAGTATTTT.

This rearrangement joins TRBV29-1 to TRBJ2-3; TRBD2 aligns across 8 bases. CDR1 SQVTM and CDR2 ANQGSEA come from the germline V gene. Trimming removed 3 bases from V and 4 bases from J; junction bases left unmatched: 6. This CDR3 comprises 14 residues. CDR3 nucleotide sequence: TGCAGCGTTGATGGGCTAGCGGGCCCAGATACGCAGTATTTT. Its protein is CSVDGLAGPDTQYF.

The chain has TRBV27 and TRBJ2-1; D not resolved. From germline, CDR1 is MNHEY and CDR2 SMNVEV (reference sequence). With 4 bases removed from V and 6 bases from J, the gap between germline ends came to 16 bases. The CDR3 consists of 15 residues. CDR3: CASSSLRGSSNEQFF. The CDR3 region has the DNA TGTGCCAGCAGTTCCCTCCGAGGTTCCAGCAATGAGCAGTTCTTC.

Details on this clone: Other nucleotide sequences from this sample produce the same CDR3. The V call is TRBV4-1, the J call TRBJ2-7; 7 bases agree with TRBD1. The junction had 8 bases not matched to a gene; V was cut back by 3 bases and J by 3 bases. Germline V gene sequence: CDR1 MGHRA, CDR2 YSYEKL. The CDR3 is 15 amino acids. CDR3 nucleotide sequence: TGCGCCAGCAGCCAGGGTCTGGACAGGATCTACGAGCAGTACTTC. Amino acids: CASSQGLDRIYEQYF.

V gene TRBV9 combines with J gene TRBJ2-7; 14 bases are a match to TRBD2. The V gene end was trimmed by 4 bases and the J gene end by 5 bases; junction bases not matched to a gene: 5. CDR3 length equals 15 residues. CDR1 is SGDLS, CDR2 YYNGEE, per germline. CDR3 sequence (DNA): TGTGCCAGCAGCCCTAAGGGACTAGCGGGAGACGAGCAGTACTTC. This translates into CASSPKGLAGDEQYF.

V and J are TRBV7-9 and TRBJ2-1, with a possible D match to TRBD2 (6 bases). Deletions cut 4 bases from V and 4 bases from J, with 20 bases between. This CDR3 has 17 residues. CDR1 is SEHNR and CDR2 is FQNEAQ in the germline V gene (reference sequence). CDR3 nucleotide sequence: TGTGCCAGCAGCTCAGTCCTAGTTAGCGGAATTTACAATGAGCAGTTCTTC. Its protein is CASSSVLVSGIYNEQFF.

V and J are TRBV18 and TRBJ1-1; 9 bases match TRBD1. The germline V gene has CDR1 KGHSH and CDR2 LQKENI. The CDR3 is 12 residues long. The ends lost 3 bases at V and 9 bases at J; junction bases unmatched: 2. The CDR3 spells CASSPDRGKAFF. The CDR3 DNA reads as TGTGCCAGCTCACCCGACAGGGGGAAAGCTTTCTTT.

The CDR3: CASSLESSSYNEQFF. Written as DNA, the CDR3 is TGTGCCAGCAGCTTAGAGTCTAGTTCCTACAATGAGCAGTTCTTC. The chain has TRBV11-2 and TRBJ2-1; no clear D gene. The CDR3 loop spans 15 amino acids. Germline V CDR1 and CDR2: SGHAT, FQNNGV. Trimming shortened V by 0 bases and J by 1 base, and 7 bases separated the two germline ends.

The chain joins TRBV5-6 to TRBJ1-2, with 7 bases fitting TRBD1. CDR3 length equals 17 residues. Trimming cost V 4 bases and J 2 bases; bases outside gene matches: 14. Per germline, CDR1 SGHDT and CDR2 YYEEEE. The CDR3 coding sequence is TGTGCCAGCAGCCTCGGACAGGTCCCCCTTCCAAACTATGGCTACACCTTC. Its translation: CASSLGQVPLPNYGYTF.

This clone was found a few times. The genes are TRBV7-8 and TRBJ1-1; 9 nucleotides line up with TRBD1. Germline V gene data show CDR1 as SGHVS and CDR2 as FQNEAQ. Germline trimming cut 4 bases from V and 1 base from J; bases unmatched to any gene: 1. CDR3 size: 14 residues. The CDR3 reads CASSSQGANTEAFF. The DNA for the CDR3 is TGTGCCAGCAGCTCACAGGGGGCGAACACTGAAGCTTTCTTT.

The genes are TRBV5-1 and TRBJ2-2; 8 bases are a match to TRBD1. This CDR3 is 16 amino acids long. The ends lost 5 bases at V and 3 bases at J; junction bases unmatched: 9. Germline CDR1 and CDR2: SGHRS and YFSETQ. The CDR3 DNA sequence: TGCGCCAGCAGGGTTACAGGGGGTATGGACACCGGGGAGCTGTTTTTT. This encodes CASRVTGGMDTGELFF.

J is TRBJ1-5 and V is TRBV19; TRBD1 aligns across 8 bases. Germline loops: CDR1 LNHDA, CDR2 SQIVND (reference sequence). V lost 3 bases to trimming and J lost 4 bases; unmatched junction nucleotides: 8. The CDR3 spans 16 residues. The chain's CDR3 is CASSIGLRTGNQPQHF. The CDR3 DNA follows: TGTGCCAGTAGTATCGGTCTCAGGACAGGGAATCAGCCCCAGCATTTT.

This clone turned up a few times. The chain uses TRBV5-4 and TRBJ2-7, with a tentative D call TRBD2 (5 bases). V lost 4 bases and J lost 0, with 11 bases in between. There are 14 residues in the CDR3. CDR1 SGHNT and CDR2 YYREEE come from the germline V gene (reference sequence). This CDR3 is CASSPGGGSYEQYF. CDR3 bases: TGTGCCAGCAGCCCAGGAGGCGGCTCCTACGAGCAGTACTTC.

Comment on this clone: Within the sample, other DNA sequences also encode this same CDR3. V usage is TRBV27 and J usage is TRBJ1-2; TRBD1 might be the D (6 bases). Deletions cut 6 bases from V and 4 bases from J, with 6 bases between. Per germline, CDR1 MNHEY and CDR2 SMNVEV (reference sequence). The CDR3 is 11 residues long. CDR3 residues: CASSRGYGYTF. In DNA form, the CDR3 reads TGTGCCAGCAGCAGGGGCTATGGCTACACCTTC.

Here the CDR3 DNA reads TGCGCCAGCAGCTACTCTGACAGGACCTACGAGCAGTACTTC. Protein sequence: CASSYSDRTYEQYF. This chain uses TRBV4-1 with TRBJ2-7; D might be TRBD1 (6 bases). Germline V gene data show CDR1 as MGHRA and CDR2 as YSYEKL. The V end was cut by 5 bases, the J end by 2 bases, with 13 bases between. The CDR3 has 14 amino acids.

The chain recombines TRBV5-4 with TRBJ1-4, with TRBD1 as a possible D gene (6 bases). With 1 base removed from V and 14 bases from J, the gap between germline ends came to 18 bases. Germline lookup yields CDR1 SGHNT and CDR2 YYREEE (reference sequence). This CDR3 has 14 residues. As DNA, the CDR3 is TGTGCCAGCAGCTTGTGGGCAGGGGATCAGGCGCTGTTTTTT. Encoded protein: CASSLWAGDQALFF.

The chain recombines TRBV7-6 with TRBJ1-4, with D unclear. This CDR3 spans 15 amino acids. CDR1 is SGHVS and CDR2 is FNYEAQ in the germline V gene. The V end was cut by 4 bases, the J end by 8 bases, with 17 bases between. This chain's CDR3 is CASSSEAASGEKLFF. The CDR3 DNA is TGTGCCAGCAGCTCCGAGGCGGCCTCGGGGGAAAAACTGTTTTTT.

Remarks on this clone: The junction departs from germline at one end; a sequencing error may be responsible. This chain uses TRBV7-9 with TRBJ2-1, with 8 positions matching TRBD1. The V gene's germline CDR1 is SEHNR and CDR2 FQNEAQ (reference sequence). This CDR3 region has 14 residues. The CDR3 coding sequence is TGTGCCAGCAGTTTAGACAGGGGCGGCAATGAGCAGTTCTTC. Translating it yields CASSLDRGGNEQFF. The whole variable domain, remainder taken from reference TRBV7-9 and TRBJ2-1, is DTGVSQNPRHKITKRGQNVTFRCDPISEHNRLYWYRQTLGQGPEFLTYFQNEAQLEKSRLLSDRFSAERPKGSFSTLEIQRTEQGDSAMYLCASSLDRGGNEQFFGPGTRLTVL.

The chain recombines TRBV25-1 with TRBJ2-7; no firm D call. CDR3 length: 14 amino acids. Germline values: CDR1 MGHDK, CDR2 SYGVNS. The germline V and J ends were trimmed by 8 bases and 2 bases, with 16 bases remaining between them. CDR3 protein: CASSTGSRAYEQYF. CDR3 DNA: TGTGCCAGCTCTACCGGGTCTCGCGCCTACGAGCAGTACTTC.

The rearrangement uses TRBV7-9 and TRBJ1-2; D unresolved. The V gene's germline CDR1 is SEHNR and CDR2 FQNEAQ (reference sequence). V lost 7 bases, J lost 6 bases, and 12 bases lay in between. The CDR3 totals 12 residues. CDR3: CASTERGNGYTF. The CDR3 bases are TGTGCCAGCACCGAGCGCGGAAATGGCTACACCTTC.

The rearrangement links TRBV5-8 to TRBJ2-3; TRBD2 aligns across 10 bases. Germline CDR1 is SGHTS and CDR2 is YDEGEE. The CDR3 contains 15 residues. After removal of 3 bases from V and 1 base from J, the junction contained 2 bases not matched to a gene. CDR3 loop: CASSSSGSGTDTQYF. In DNA form, the CDR3 reads TGTGCCAGCAGCTCTAGCGGGAGTGGCACAGATACGCAGTATTTT.

The chain combines TRBV18 with TRBJ2-7; maybe TRBD1 (5 bases). This CDR3 comprises 14 residues. The V end was cut by 6 bases, the J end by 3 bases, with 15 bases between. CDR1 is KGHSH and CDR2 is LQKENI in the germline V gene. In DNA, the CDR3 is TGTGCCAGCTCGGAAAGGGCAGGGCACTACGAGCAGTACTTC. It codes for CASSERAGHYEQYF.

This clone was seen more than once but under ten times. The chain combines TRBV4-1 with TRBJ2-2, with 9 nucleotides matching TRBD2. Germline trimming cut 1 base from V and 1 base from J; bases unmatched to any gene: 7. The CDR3 loop spans 18 amino acids. CDR1 and CDR2 (germline): MGHRA, YSYEKL. CDR3 loop: CASSQVRVLAGNTGELFF. CDR3 in DNA: TGCGCCAGCAGCCAAGTTCGGGTACTAGCGGGGAACACCGGGGAGCTGTTTTTT.

V usage is TRBV9 and J usage is TRBJ2-2, with TRBD2 as a possible D gene (5 bases). The CDR3 is made up of 15 amino acids. Germline CDR1 and CDR2: SGDLS and YYNGEE. V lost 0 bases and J 3 bases, leaving 9 bases between the germline ends. The DNA of the CDR3 is TGTGCCAGCAGCGTAGGGACTCTAGACACCGGGGAGCTGTTTTTT. Translation: CASSVGTLDTGELFF.

The V and J genes are TRBV27 and TRBJ2-1; a possible D gene is TRBD2 (6 bases). The CDR3 loop spans 13 amino acids. Germline CDR1 MNHEY, CDR2 SMNVEV (reference sequence). Trimming took 6 bases from V and 6 from J, leaving 12 bases between them. DNA of the CDR3: TGTGCCAGCAGCTTGACTAGGAGCAATGAGCAGTTCTTC. Translating gives CASSLTRSNEQFF.